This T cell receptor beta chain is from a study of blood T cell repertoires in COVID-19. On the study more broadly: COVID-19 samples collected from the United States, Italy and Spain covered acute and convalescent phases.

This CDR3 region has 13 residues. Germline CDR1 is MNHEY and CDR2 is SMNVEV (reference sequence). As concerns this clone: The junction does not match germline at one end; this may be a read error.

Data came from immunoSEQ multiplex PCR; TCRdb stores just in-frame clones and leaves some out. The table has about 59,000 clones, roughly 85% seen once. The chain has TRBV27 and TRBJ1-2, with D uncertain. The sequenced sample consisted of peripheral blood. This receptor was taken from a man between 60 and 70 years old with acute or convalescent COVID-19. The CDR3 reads CASRGKWSYDYTF. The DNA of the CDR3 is TGTGCCAGCAGAGGAAAGTGGAGTTATGACTACACCTTC.